These T cell receptor beta chains were read from a single sample in a study of cytomegalovirus exposure and HLA in healthy donors. Clones were read by immunoSEQ multiplex PCR, and TCRdb kept only the in-frame ones, dropping some. Seen here are approximately 150,000 clones, roughly 80% observed once, and the top ten hold 2.9%. Sequencing used PBMCs. These receptor sequences come from a woman aged 25 to 45 in good health and CMV-seronegative. CDR3s include the opening cysteine and the closing phenylalanine or tryptophan. The order of the fields is clone size, CDR3 length, V gene, J gene, D gene, CDR3 protein, CDR3 DNA. D genes are given only for firm matches. Clone size is given for some rows only: seen once, a few or many times, or a class if the clone is expanded.

-	15	TRBV15	TRBJ1-2	TRBD1	CATSSPDRANYGYTF	TGTGCCACCAGCAGTCCTGACAGGGCTAACTATGGCTACACCTTC
-	16	TRBV4-2	TRBJ2-7	TRBD2	CASSQAGTSGRYEQYF	TGTGCCAGCAGCCAGGCCGGGACTAGCGGGAGGTACGAGCAGTACTTC
-	19	TRBV4-1	TRBJ2-6	TRBD1	CASSQDMTGGSYGANVLTF	TGCGCCAGCAGCCAAGACATGACAGGGGGCAGTTATGGGGCCAACGTCCTGACTTTC
-	16	TRBV5-4	TRBJ1-1	-	CASSLGGGRARTEAFF	TGTGCCAGCAGCTTGGGGGGGGGTAGGGCTAGGACTGAAGCTTTCTTT
-	13	TRBV29-1	TRBJ1-5	-	CSVGRGENQPQHF	TGCAGCGTTGGACGGGGGGAAAATCAGCCCCAGCATTTT
few	15	TRBV5-6	TRBJ1-3	-	CASSPWDSAGNTIYF	TGTGCCAGCAGCCCTTGGGACTCAGCGGGAAACACCATATATTTT
-	12	TRBV6-5	TRBJ1-2	-	CASSRGAGGYTF	TGTGCCAGCAGTCGGGGGGCGGGCGGCTACACCTTC
-	15	TRBV6-6	TRBJ1-4	-	CASSVNKGVREKLFF	TGTGCCAGCAGTGTGAACAAAGGGGTTAGGGAAAAACTGTTTTTT
-	14	TRBV30	TRBJ2-1	TRBD2	CAWRAGGQYNEQFF	TGTGCCTGGAGAGCGGGAGGCCAATACAATGAGCAGTTCTTC
-	14	TRBV19	TRBJ2-2	-	CASNPGPLTGELFF	TGTGCCAGTAACCCAGGGCCCCTCACCGGGGAGCTGTTTTTT
-	15	TRBV9	TRBJ2-7	TRBD2	CASSGGEGRAWEQYF	TGTGCCAGCAGCGGGGGGGAGGGTCGGGCATGGGAGCAGTACTTC
-	16	TRBV6-5	TRBJ1-2	-	CASSYSRTGRGYGYTF	TGTGCCAGCAGTTACTCACGCACAGGGAGAGGTTATGGCTACACCTTC
-	14	TRBV19	TRBJ2-1	TRBD2	CASKWTSGGSEQFF	TGTGCCAGTAAGTGGACTAGCGGGGGGTCTGAGCAGTTCTTC
-	16	TRBV6-6	TRBJ1-2	-	CASSRSRQWSVSGYTF	TGTGCCAGCAGCCGCAGCCGACAGTGGAGTGTTAGTGGCTACACCTTC
-	16	TRBV4-1	TRBJ2-7	TRBD2	CASSQDWSGSSYEQYF	TGCGCCAGCAGCCAAGATTGGAGCGGGAGCTCCTACGAGCAGTACTTC
-	16	TRBV6-6	TRBJ2-3	-	CASSYVGGTRGDTQYF	TGTGCCAGCAGTTACGTGGGCGGGACCCGCGGAGATACGCAGTATTTT
-	13	TRBV2	TRBJ2-3	TRBD2	CASMERGRDTQYF	TGTGCCAGCATGGAGCGGGGAAGAGATACGCAGTATTTT
-	14	TRBV10-3	TRBJ2-5	-	CAISQDSFQETQYF	TGTGCCATCAGCCAGGACAGTTTCCAAGAGACCCAGTACTTC
-	13	TRBV25-1	TRBJ1-2	-	CASSPTESYGYTF	TGTGCCAGCAGCCCCACTGAGAGTTATGGCTACACCTTC
-	15	TRBV6-5	TRBJ2-1	TRBD1	CASSQPGQGSPEQFF	TGTGCCAGCAGTCAACCGGGACAGGGGTCGCCTGAGCAGTTCTTC
few	13	TRBV6-1	TRBJ1-5	-	CAHGRGENQPQHF	TGTGCCCACGGACGGGGGGAAAATCAGCCCCAGCATTTT
few	13	TRBV6-5	TRBJ1-4	TRBD1	CASSYSSGGKLFF	TGTGCCAGCAGTTACTCTTCAGGGGGAAAACTGTTTTTT
-	16	TRBV18	TRBJ1-3	-	CASSRLQQSSGNTIYF	TGTGCCAGCTCACGCCTACAGCAATCCTCTGGAAACACCATATATTTT
-	14	TRBV2	TRBJ2-5	TRBD1	CASVNRGGLGEQYF	TGTGCCAGTGTTAACAGGGGTGGGCTTGGAGAGCAGTACTTC
few	14	TRBV6-5	TRBJ2-7	-	CASRNGRVSYEQYF	TGTGCCAGCAGGAATGGCAGGGTTTCCTACGAGCAGTACTTC
-	11	TRBV6-4	TRBJ1-1	-	CASRTGSGAFF	TGTGCCAGCAGGACCGGCAGCGGAGCTTTCTTT
few	14	TRBV7-8	TRBJ1-2	-	CASSFETPYYGYTF	TGTGCCAGCAGCTTTGAAACTCCCTACTATGGCTACACCTTC
-	15	TRBV19	TRBJ2-7	TRBD1	CASSSTGTDLYEQYF	TGTGCCAGTAGTTCCACCGGGACAGACCTCTACGAGCAGTACTTC
-	17	TRBV19	TRBJ2-2	-	CASTIPRGAANTGELFF	TGTGCCAGTACCATACCCCGGGGGGCGGCGAACACCGGGGAGCTGTTTTTT
-	14	TRBV7-9	TRBJ2-1	-	CASSSYVRGLRSFF	TGTGCCAGCAGCTCATACGTTAGGGGCCTGAGGTCGTTCTTC
few	13	TRBV29-1	TRBJ1-1	TRBD1	CSARDREGTEAFF	TGCAGCGCCCGGGACAGGGAAGGCACTGAAGCTTTCTTT
-	18	TRBV19	TRBJ2-4	TRBD1	CASSMAGTGNWDKNIQYF	TGTGCCAGTAGTATGGCTGGGACAGGGAATTGGGACAAAAACATTCAGTACTTC